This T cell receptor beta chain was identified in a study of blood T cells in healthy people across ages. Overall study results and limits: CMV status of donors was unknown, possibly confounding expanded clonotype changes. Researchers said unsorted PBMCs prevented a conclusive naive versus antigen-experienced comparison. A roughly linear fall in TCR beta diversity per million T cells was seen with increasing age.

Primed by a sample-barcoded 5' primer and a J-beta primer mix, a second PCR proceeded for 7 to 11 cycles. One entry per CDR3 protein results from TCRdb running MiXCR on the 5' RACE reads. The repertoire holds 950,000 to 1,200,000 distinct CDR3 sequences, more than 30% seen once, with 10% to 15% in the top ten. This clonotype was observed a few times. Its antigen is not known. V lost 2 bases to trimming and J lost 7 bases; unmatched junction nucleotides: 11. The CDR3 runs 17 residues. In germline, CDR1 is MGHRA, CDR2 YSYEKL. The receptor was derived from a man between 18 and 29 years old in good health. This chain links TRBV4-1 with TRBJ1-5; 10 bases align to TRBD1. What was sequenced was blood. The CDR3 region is CASSQRDRGSAMQPQHF. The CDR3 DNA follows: TGCGCCAGCAGCCAAAGGGACAGGGGCAGCGCAATGCAGCCCCAGCATTTT.